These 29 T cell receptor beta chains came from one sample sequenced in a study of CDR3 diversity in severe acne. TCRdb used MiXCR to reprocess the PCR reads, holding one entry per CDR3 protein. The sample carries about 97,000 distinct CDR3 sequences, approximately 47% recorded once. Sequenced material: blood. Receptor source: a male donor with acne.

CDR3 sequence reads: CASSLAVIGPGGSYDEQYF. The CDR3 DNA reads as TGCGCCAGCAGCTTGGCCGTAATCGGGCCGGGCGGGAGCTACGACGAGCAGTACTTC. The chain combines TRBV5-1 with TRBJ2-7, with TRBD2 matching 7 bases. The CDR3 covers 19 residues. Per germline, CDR1 SGHRS and CDR2 YFSETQ. The V and J ends lost 0 bases and 5 bases, in that order; junction bases with no gene match: 20.

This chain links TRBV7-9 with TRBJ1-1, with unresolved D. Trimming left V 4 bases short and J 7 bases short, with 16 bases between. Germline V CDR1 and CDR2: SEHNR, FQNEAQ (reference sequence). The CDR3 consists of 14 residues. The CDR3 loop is CASSSESVGSEAFF. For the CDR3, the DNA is TGTGCCAGCAGCTCGGAGTCGGTCGGGAGTGAAGCTTTCTTT.

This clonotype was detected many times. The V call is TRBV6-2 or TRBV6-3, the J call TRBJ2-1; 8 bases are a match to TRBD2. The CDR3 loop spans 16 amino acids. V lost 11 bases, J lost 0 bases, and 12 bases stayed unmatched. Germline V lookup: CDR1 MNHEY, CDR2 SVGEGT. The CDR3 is CASLPTSVSSYNEQFF. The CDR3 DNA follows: TGTGCCTCGCTACCGACTAGCGTGAGCTCCTACAATGAGCAGTTCTTC.

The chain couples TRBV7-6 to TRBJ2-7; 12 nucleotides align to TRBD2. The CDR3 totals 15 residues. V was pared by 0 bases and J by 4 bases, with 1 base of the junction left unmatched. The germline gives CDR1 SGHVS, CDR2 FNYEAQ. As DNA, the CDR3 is TGTGCCAGCAGCTTAGCGACTAGCGGGAGATACGAGCAGTACTTC. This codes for CASSLATSGRYEQYF.

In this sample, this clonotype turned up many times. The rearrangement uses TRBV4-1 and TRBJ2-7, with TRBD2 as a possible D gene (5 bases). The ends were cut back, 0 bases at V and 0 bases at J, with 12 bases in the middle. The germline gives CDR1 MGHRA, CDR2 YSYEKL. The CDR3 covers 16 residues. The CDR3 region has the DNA TGCGCCAGCAGCCAAGAGGTGAGGGCCAGCTCCTACGAGCAGTACTTC. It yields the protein CASSQEVRASSYEQYF.

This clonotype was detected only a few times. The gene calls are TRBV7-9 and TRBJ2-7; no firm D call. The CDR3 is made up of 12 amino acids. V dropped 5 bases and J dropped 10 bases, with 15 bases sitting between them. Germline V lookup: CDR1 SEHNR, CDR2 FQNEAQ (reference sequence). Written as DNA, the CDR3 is TGTGCCAGCAGCGGTGTCATGGGGATTCAGTACTTC. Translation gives CASSGVMGIQYF.

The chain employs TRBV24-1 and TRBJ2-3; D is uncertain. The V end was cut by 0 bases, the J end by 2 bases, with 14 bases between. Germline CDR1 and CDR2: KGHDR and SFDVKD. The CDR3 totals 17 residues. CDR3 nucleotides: TGTGCCACCAGTGATTTGGGATTCGGCTCCTACACAGATACGCAGTATTTT. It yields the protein CATSDLGFGSYTDTQYF.

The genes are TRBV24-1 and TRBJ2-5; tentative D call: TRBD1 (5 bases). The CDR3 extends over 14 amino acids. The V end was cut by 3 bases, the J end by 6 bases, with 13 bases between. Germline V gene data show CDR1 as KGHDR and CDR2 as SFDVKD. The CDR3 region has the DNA TGTGCCACCAGTGATGGTCAGGGTTGGAAGACCCAGTACTTC. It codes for CATSDGQGWKTQYF.

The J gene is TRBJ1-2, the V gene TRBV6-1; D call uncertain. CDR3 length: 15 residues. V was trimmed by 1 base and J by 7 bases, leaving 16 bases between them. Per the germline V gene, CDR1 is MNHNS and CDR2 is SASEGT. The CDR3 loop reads CASSEGLEPSRGYTF. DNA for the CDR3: TGTGCCAGCAGTGAAGGATTAGAGCCTTCACGTGGCTACACCTTC.

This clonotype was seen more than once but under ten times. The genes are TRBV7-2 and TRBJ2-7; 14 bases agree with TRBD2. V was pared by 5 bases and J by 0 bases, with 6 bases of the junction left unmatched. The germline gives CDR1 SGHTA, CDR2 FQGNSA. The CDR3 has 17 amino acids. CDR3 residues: CASSQGLAGESSYEQYF. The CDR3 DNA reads TGTGCCAGCAGCCAGGGACTAGCGGGAGAGTCCTCCTACGAGCAGTACTTC.

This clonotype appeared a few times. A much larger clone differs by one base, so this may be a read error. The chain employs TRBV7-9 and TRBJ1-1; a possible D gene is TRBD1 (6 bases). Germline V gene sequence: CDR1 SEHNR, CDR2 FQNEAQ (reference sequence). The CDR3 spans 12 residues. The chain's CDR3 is CVSSLGQREAFF. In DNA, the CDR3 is TGTGTCAGCAGCCTAGGACAGAGAGAAGCTTTCTTT. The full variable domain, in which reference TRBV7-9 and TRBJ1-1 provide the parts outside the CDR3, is DTGVSQNPRHKITKRGQNVTFRCDPISEHNRLYWYRQTLGQGPEFLTYFQNEAQLEKSRLLSDRFSAERPKGSFSTLEIQRTEQGDSAMYLCVSSLGQREAFFGQGTRLTVV.

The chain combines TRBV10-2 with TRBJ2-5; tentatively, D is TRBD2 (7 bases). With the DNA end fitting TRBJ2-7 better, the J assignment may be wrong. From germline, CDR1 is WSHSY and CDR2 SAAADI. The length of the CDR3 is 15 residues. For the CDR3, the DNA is TGCGCCAGCAGCCAAGATGGCGGGGGCCTATACGAGCAGTACTTC. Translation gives CASSQDGGGLYEQYF.

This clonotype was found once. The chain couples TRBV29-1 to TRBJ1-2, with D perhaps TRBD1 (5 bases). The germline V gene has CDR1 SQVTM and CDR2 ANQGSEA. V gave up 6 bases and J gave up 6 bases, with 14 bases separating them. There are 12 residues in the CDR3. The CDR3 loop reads CSVPGRVDGYTF. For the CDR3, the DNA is TGCAGCGTACCAGGGAGGGTTGATGGCTACACCTTC.

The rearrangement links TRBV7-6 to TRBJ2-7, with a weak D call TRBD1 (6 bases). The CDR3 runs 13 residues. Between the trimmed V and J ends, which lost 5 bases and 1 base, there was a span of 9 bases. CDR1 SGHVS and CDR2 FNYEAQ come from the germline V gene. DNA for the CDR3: TGTGCCAGCAGCACCGGACAGTCCTACGAGCAGTACTTC. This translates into CASSTGQSYEQYF.

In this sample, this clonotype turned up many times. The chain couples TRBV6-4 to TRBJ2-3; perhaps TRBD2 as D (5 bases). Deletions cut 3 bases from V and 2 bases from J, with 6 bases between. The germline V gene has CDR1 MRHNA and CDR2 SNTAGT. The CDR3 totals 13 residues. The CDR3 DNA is TGTGCCAGCAGTGAGCGGGTCACAGATACGCAGTATTTT. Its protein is CASSERVTDTQYF.

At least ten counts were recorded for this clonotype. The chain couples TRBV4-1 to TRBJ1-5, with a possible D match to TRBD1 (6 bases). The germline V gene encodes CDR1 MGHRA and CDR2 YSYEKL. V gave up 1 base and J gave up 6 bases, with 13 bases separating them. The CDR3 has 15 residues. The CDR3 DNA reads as TGCGCCAGCAGCCAAGGGAACAGGGATGTTCAGCCCCAGCATTTT. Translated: CASSQGNRDVQPQHF.

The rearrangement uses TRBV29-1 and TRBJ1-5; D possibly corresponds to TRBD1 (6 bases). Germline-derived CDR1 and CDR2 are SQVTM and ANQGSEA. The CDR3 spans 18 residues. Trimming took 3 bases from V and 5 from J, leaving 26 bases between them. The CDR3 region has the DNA TGCAGCGTTGAGTATCGGCTTTCCCCTAGACAGGAGCATCAGCCCCAGCATTTT. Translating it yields CSVEYRLSPRQEHQPQHF.

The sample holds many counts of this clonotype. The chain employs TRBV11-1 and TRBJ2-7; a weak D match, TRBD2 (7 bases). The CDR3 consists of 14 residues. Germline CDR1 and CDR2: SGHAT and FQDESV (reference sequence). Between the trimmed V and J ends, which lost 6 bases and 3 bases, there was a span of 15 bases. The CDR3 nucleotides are TGTGCCAGCAGTAGGGGGGGACCCCACTACGAGCAGTACGTC. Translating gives CASSRGGPHYEQYV.

The DNA of the CDR3 is TGTGCCAGCAGTTTAGTTCTCCAAGAGACCCAGTACTTC. Translating gives CASSLVLQETQYF. This chain joins TRBV25-1 and TRBJ2-5; no firm D call. The germline V and J ends were trimmed by 5 bases and 1 base, with 8 bases remaining between them. Germline assignment: CDR1 MGHDK and CDR2 SYGVNS. The CDR3 totals 13 residues.

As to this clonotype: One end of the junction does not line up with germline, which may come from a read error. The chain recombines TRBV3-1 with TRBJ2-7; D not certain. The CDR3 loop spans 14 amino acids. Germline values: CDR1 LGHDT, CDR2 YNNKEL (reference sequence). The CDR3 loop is CANSLIDRAYEQYF. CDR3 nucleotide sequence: TGTGCCAACAGCCTAATCGACCGAGCCTACGAGCAGTACTTC.

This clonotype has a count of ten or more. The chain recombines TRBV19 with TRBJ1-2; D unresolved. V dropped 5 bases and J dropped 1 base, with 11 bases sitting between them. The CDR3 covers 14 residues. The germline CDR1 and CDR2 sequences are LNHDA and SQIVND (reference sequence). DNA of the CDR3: TGTGCCAGTAGTGCGATCGACATTAACTATGGCTACACCTTC. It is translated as CASSAIDINYGYTF.

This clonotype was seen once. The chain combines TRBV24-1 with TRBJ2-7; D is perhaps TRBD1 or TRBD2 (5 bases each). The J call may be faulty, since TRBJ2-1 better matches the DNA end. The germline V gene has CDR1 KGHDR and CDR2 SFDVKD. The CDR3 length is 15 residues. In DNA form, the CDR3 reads TGTGCCACCAGTCCAGAGGGACCACGAGTGGAGGAGCAGTTCTTC. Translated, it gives CATSPEGPRVEEQFF.

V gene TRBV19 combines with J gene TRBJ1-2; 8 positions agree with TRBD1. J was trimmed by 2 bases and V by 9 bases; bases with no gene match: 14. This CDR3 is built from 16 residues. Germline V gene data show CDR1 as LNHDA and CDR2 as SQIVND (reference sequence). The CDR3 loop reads CASSVTGAPDNYGYTF. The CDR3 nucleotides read TGTGCCAGCAGCGTGACAGGGGCCCCCGACAACTATGGCTACACCTTC.

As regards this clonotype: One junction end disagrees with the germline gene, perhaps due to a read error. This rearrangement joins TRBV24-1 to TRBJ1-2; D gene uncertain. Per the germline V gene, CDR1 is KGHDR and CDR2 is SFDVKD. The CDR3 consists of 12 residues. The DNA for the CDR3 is TGTGCCAGCAGTTACGAGGGAAGAGGCTACACCTTC. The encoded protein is CASSYEGRGYTF.

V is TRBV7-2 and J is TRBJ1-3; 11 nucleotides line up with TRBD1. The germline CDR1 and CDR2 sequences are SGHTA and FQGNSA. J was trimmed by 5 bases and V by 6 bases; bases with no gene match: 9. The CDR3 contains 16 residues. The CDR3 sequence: CASSLRTGGFRNTIYF. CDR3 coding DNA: TGTGCCAGCAGTTTAAGGACAGGGGGCTTTCGAAACACCATATATTTT.

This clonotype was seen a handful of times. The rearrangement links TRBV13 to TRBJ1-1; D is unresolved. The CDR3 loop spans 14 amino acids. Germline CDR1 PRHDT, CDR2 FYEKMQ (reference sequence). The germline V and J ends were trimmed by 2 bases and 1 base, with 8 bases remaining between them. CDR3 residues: CASSLLIRNTEAFF. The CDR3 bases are TGTGCCAGCAGCTTACTAATCAGGAACACTGAAGCTTTCTTT.

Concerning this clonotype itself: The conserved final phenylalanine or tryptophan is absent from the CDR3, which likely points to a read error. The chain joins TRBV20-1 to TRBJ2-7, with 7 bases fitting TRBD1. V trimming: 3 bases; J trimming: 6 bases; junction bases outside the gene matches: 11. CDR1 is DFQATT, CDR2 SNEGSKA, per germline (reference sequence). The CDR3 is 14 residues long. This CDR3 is CSASESGQPGEQYL. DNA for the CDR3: TGCAGTGCTAGCGAATCGGGACAGCCCGGCGAGCAGTACCTC.

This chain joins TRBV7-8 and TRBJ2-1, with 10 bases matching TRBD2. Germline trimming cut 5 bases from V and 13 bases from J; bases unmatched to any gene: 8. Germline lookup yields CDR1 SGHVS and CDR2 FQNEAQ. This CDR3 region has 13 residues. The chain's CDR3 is CASSKTSGTFQFF. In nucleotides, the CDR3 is TGTGCCAGCAGCAAAACTAGCGGGACCTTCCAGTTCTTC. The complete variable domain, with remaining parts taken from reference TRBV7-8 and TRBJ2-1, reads GAGVSQSPRYKVAKRGQDVALRCDPISGHVSLFWYQQALGQGPEFLTYFQNEAQLDKSGLPSDRFFAERPEGSVSTLKIQRTQQEDSAVYLCASSKTSGTFQFFGPGTRLTVL.

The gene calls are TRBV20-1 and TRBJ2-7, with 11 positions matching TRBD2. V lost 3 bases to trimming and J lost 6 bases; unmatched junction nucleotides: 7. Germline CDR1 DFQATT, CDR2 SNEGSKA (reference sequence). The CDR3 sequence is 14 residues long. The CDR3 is CSASTSGSRGEQYF. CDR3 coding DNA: TGCAGTGCTAGTACTAGCGGGAGCCGGGGCGAGCAGTACTTC.